Presented here are 18 T cell receptor beta chains from one specimen sequenced in a study of shared clonotypes between healthy human individuals. Data came from immunoSEQ multiplex PCR; TCRdb stores just in-frame clones and leaves some out. The sample includes about half a million clones, 65% to 85% of them seen just once. The specimen was PBMCs. The receptors here all came from a woman aged 40 to 50 in good health. Some clones in this sample may be carry-over from other donors' samples.

V and J are TRBV30 and TRBJ2-2, with unresolved D. The germline V gene encodes CDR1 GTSNPN and CDR2 SVGIG (reference sequence). The CDR3 has 11 amino acids. V was trimmed by 3 bases and J by 6 bases, leaving 5 bases between them. CDR3 nucleotide sequence: TGTGCCTGGAGAACCTCCGGGGAGCTGTTTTTT. It yields the protein CAWRTSGELFF.

The chain has TRBV28 and TRBJ2-2; 9 nucleotides align to TRBD2. The CDR3 spans 15 residues. Per the germline V gene, CDR1 is MDHEN and CDR2 is SYDVKM. The trim removed 7 bases at V and 6 bases at J, leaving 9 bases unmatched. Here the CDR3 reads CASTPSGLAAGELFF. CDR3 coding DNA: TGTGCCAGCACCCCATCGGGACTAGCCGCCGGGGAGCTGTTTTTT. The complete variable domain, with remaining parts taken from reference TRBV28 and TRBJ2-2, reads DVKVTQSSRYLVKRTGEKVFLECVQDMDHENMFWYRQDPGLGLRLIYFSYDVKMKEKGDIPEGYSVSREKKERFSLILESASTNQTSMYLCASTPSGLAAGELFFGEGSRLTVL.

The chain couples TRBV28 to TRBJ2-3, with 10 bases fitting TRBD1. The CDR3 is 17 residues long. After removal of 2 bases from V and 6 bases from J, the junction contained 11 bases not matched to a gene. Per the germline V gene, CDR1 is MDHEN and CDR2 is SYDVKM. CDR3 in amino acids: CASSLTLTGGKLDTQYF. The CDR3 DNA is TGTGCCAGCAGTTTAACCCTGACAGGGGGCAAGTTGGATACGCAGTATTTT.

This clone was seen repeatedly, ten times or more. V gene TRBV2 combines with J gene TRBJ1-4, with unresolved D. The CDR3 length is 13 residues. CDR1 is SNHLY, CDR2 FYNNEI, per germline. Trimming pared 2 bases from V and 7 bases from J, leaving 8 bases between. Written as DNA, the CDR3 is TGTGCCAGCAGTGAATGGTGGGGTGAAAAACTGTTTTTT. Encoded protein: CASSEWWGEKLFF.

As to this clone: A far bigger clonotype differs at one base, so this is likely a read error. Other nucleotide sequences in the sample specify the same CDR3. The chain carries TRBV5-1 and TRBJ2-3, with D unresolved. V lost 3 bases, J lost 6 bases, and 8 bases lay in between. The germline gives CDR1 SGHRS, CDR2 YFSETQ. The length of the CDR3 is 12 residues. The CDR3 loop reads CASSSRTDTQYF. As DNA, the CDR3 is TGCGCCAGCAGCTCGAGGACGGATACGCAGTATTTT.

The chain is built from TRBV5-1 and TRBJ1-1, with D perhaps TRBD1 (5 bases). Germline values: CDR1 SGHRS, CDR2 YFSETQ. V was trimmed by 4 bases and J by 0 bases, leaving 16 bases between them. The CDR3 loop spans 16 amino acids. This CDR3 is CASSLTGTILNTEAFF. For the CDR3, the DNA is TGCGCCAGCAGCCTTACCGGGACCATCTTGAACACTGAAGCTTTCTTT.

The genes are TRBV28 and TRBJ1-3; D is uncertain. The germline gives CDR1 MDHEN, CDR2 SYDVKM. This CDR3 contains 13 residues. Deletions cut 1 base from V and 8 bases from J, with 9 bases between. In nucleotides, the CDR3 is TGTGCCAGCAGTTTATCCTCGGCGGACACCATATATTTT. Amino acids: CASSLSSADTIYF.

The rearrangement uses TRBV15 and TRBJ1-4; D uncertain. This CDR3 region has 15 residues. Germline V gene lookup returns CDR1 LNHNV and CDR2 YYDKDF (reference sequence). V gave up 7 bases and J gave up 0 bases, with 12 bases separating them. CDR3 coding DNA: TGTGCCACCAAGCTCTCCGAAGCAACTAATGAAAAACTGTTTTTT. As protein: CATKLSEATNEKLFF.

Note on this clone: A read error likely explains this, since a far larger clone differs by one base. Other DNA variants within this sample encode the same CDR3. The chain is built from TRBV7-2 and TRBJ2-7, with TRBD2 matching 12 bases. Germline loops: CDR1 SGHTA, CDR2 FQGNSA. This CDR3 has 15 residues. The CDR3 nucleotides are TGTGCTAGCAGCCTCACTAGCGGGAGGTCCTACGAGCAGTACTTC. Translation: CASSLTSGRSYEQYF.

This clone showed up just a few times. This sequence joins TRBV30 and TRBJ1-1; D perhaps matches TRBD1 (5 bases). Germline values: CDR1 GTSNPN, CDR2 SVGIG (reference sequence). The CDR3 sequence is 14 residues long. Trimming took off 4 bases at V and 6 bases at J, with 18 bases between the two ends. CDR3 amino acids: CAWIISATAAEAFF. The CDR3 DNA sequence: TGTGCCTGGATTATTTCGGCGACAGCCGCTGAAGCTTTCTTT.

This chain joins TRBV13 and TRBJ2-2, with unresolved D. The germline V gene has CDR1 PRHDT and CDR2 FYEKMQ (reference sequence). This CDR3 is 13 amino acids long. Trimming removed 3 bases from V and 2 bases from J, with 4 bases in between. This chain's CDR3 is CASSFENTGELFF. For the CDR3, the DNA is TGTGCCAGCAGCTTCGAAAACACCGGGGAGCTGTTTTTT.

The genes are TRBV28 and TRBJ2-7, with D possibly matching TRBD2 (5 bases). V dropped 6 bases and J dropped 3 bases, with 24 bases sitting between them. Looked up from germline, CDR1 is MDHEN and CDR2 is SYDVKM. The CDR3 has 17 residues. This CDR3 reads CASRTLGLARTGYEQYF. The CDR3 DNA reads TGTGCCAGCAGGACATTGGGCCTAGCTAGAACGGGCTACGAGCAGTACTTC.

In this sample, this clone turned up many times. The same CDR3 can be traced to other DNA sequences in this sample. DNA of the CDR3: TGTGCCAGCAGTTTATCAGCGGCCTACGAGCAGTACTTC. Amino acids: CASSLSAAYEQYF. This chain links TRBV27 with TRBJ2-7; weak D call: TRBD2 (5 bases). Germline V gives CDR1 MNHEY, CDR2 SMNVEV (reference sequence). The length of the CDR3 is 13 residues. V was pared by 0 bases and J by 2 bases, with 5 bases between.

Written as DNA, the CDR3 is TGTGCCAGTAGTATAGGGGGGTTCACAGATACGCAGTATTTT. Residues: CASSIGGFTDTQYF. This chain connects TRBV19 to TRBJ2-3, with D perhaps assigned TRBD1 or TRBD2 (5 bases each). The V gene lost 1 base and the J gene lost 2 bases, with 7 bases spanning the gap. CDR1 is LNHDA and CDR2 is SQIVND in the germline V gene (reference sequence). The CDR3 is 14 amino acids.

Concerning this clone: This likely came from a read error, as a far larger clone is one base away. The V gene is TRBV5-1, the J gene TRBJ2-5; TRBD2 aligns across 8 bases. This CDR3 spans 15 amino acids. From germline, CDR1 is SGHRS and CDR2 YFSETQ. CDR3 nucleotides: TGCGCCAGCAGCGGGATCGGGAGGGGCCAAGAGGCCCAGTACTTC. This translates into CASSGIGRGQEAQYF.

The chain is built from TRBV7-8 and TRBJ2-5; TRBD1 matches at 7 bases. The V gene end was trimmed by 5 bases and the J gene end by 1 base; junction bases not matched to a gene: 7. From germline, CDR1 is SGHVS and CDR2 FQNEAQ. The length of the CDR3 is 15 residues. CDR3 bases: TGTGCCAGCAGCCCCCGGGACAGCCCCCAAGAGACCCAGTACTTC. Protein product: CASSPRDSPQETQYF. The entire variable domain, with the rest obtained from reference TRBV7-8 and TRBJ2-5, is as follows: GAGVSQSPRYKVAKRGQDVALRCDPISGHVSLFWYQQALGQGPEFLTYFQNEAQLDKSGLPSDRFFAERPEGSVSTLKIQRTQQEDSAVYLCASSPRDSPQETQYFGPGTRLLVL.

The CDR3 DNA is TGTGCCAGCAGTGCACACGCGACAGGGGCCGGGGAGCTGTTTTTT. It is translated as CASSAHATGAGELFF. The chain carries TRBV6-4 and TRBJ2-2; 8 nucleotides match TRBD1. Unmatched junction bases numbered 7, after V lost 4 bases and J lost 6 bases. CDR3 size: 15 residues. Germline-derived CDR1 and CDR2 are MRHNA and SNTAGT.

This chain joins TRBV7-8 and TRBJ2-1, with D perhaps TRBD2 (6 bases). Between the trimmed V and J ends, which lost 8 bases and 4 bases, there was a span of 18 bases. The CDR3 sequence is 15 residues long. Looked up from germline, CDR1 is SGHVS and CDR2 is FQNEAQ. CDR3 nucleotides: TGTGCCAGCGTGGTCGGGAGAGGAGGTTACAATGAGCAGTTCTTC. It specifies CASVVGRGGYNEQFF.